The next 21 T cell receptor beta chains were all read from a single sample in a study of CD8 T cells in ankylosing spondylitis. Which antigens these TCRs recognize remains unknown. TCRdb re-called the 5' RACE reads through MiXCR, storing one row per CDR3 protein. The repertoire consists of about 210,000 distinct CDR3 sequences, with approximately 7.3% occurring once and the leading ten covering 14%. Findings and limits, study-wide: Within ankylosing spondylitis blood, a TCR beta motif made up of several highly homologous variants appeared to be characteristic.

Sequenced: blood, either unsorted or a sorted T cell fraction (not recorded which). The receptors originated from a male donor with ankylosing spondylitis.

The chain couples TRBV7-3 to TRBJ2-3; D unresolved. Germline V gives CDR1 SGHTA, CDR2 FQGTGA. The CDR3 sequence is 13 residues long. V lost 3 bases to trimming and J lost 2 bases, with 6 bases between them. DNA of the CDR3: TGTGCCAGCAGCTTTGGCAACACAGATACGCAGTATTTT. Translated, it gives CASSFGNTDTQYF.

The chain recombines TRBV5-4 with TRBJ2-7; TRBD2 is a possible D gene (5 bases). Germline CDR1 is SGHNT and CDR2 is YYREEE (reference sequence). V lost 6 bases, J lost 0 bases, and 13 bases lay in between. The CDR3 spans 14 residues. The DNA for the CDR3 is TGTGCCAGCACCGCCGGGATTCTCTCCTACGAGCAGTACTTC. This encodes CASTAGILSYEQYF.

This clonotype was seen many times. The chain combines TRBV11-2 with TRBJ1-1; tentatively, D is TRBD1 (5 bases). The CDR3 is made up of 18 amino acids. Germline V gene sequence: CDR1 SGHAT, CDR2 FQNNGV. V was trimmed by 4 bases and J by 0 bases, leaving 21 bases between them. The CDR3 DNA reads TGTGCCAGCAGCTCCCGAGGCAGGGTTGAATTGGTGAACACTGAAGCTTTCTTT. This encodes CASSSRGRVELVNTEAFF. The full variable domain, its missing parts supplied by reference TRBV11-2 and TRBJ1-1, is EAGVAQSPRYKIIEKRQSVAFWCNPISGHATLYWYQQILGQGPKLLIQFQNNGVVDDSQLPKDRFSAERLKGVDSTLKIQPAKLEDSAVYLCASSSRGRVELVNTEAFFGQGTRLTVV.

This clonotype has at least ten counts. The genes are TRBV30 and TRBJ2-7; D unclear. The germline CDR1 and CDR2 sequences are GTSNPN and SVGIG (reference sequence). V was cut by 0 bases and J by 3 bases, with 12 bases left in between. This CDR3 region has 14 residues. CDR3 bases: TGTGCCTGGAGTGTAATCGGTTCCTACTACGAGCAGTACTTC. Amino acids: CAWSVIGSYYEQYF.

V gene TRBV4-3 combines with J gene TRBJ1-1; D gene ambiguous. The CDR3 covers 15 residues. Deletions cut 2 bases from V and 6 bases from J, with 16 bases between. Germline CDR1 reads LGHNA; CDR2 reads YSLEER. For the CDR3, the DNA is TGCGCCAGCAGCCAAAACCACATGGGCAGGTCTGAAGCTTTCTTT. Protein product: CASSQNHMGRSEAFF.

The sample holds many counts of this clonotype. V is TRBV28 and J is TRBJ2-1; 9 bases fit TRBD2. Germline V gene sequence: CDR1 MDHEN, CDR2 SYDVKM. CDR3 length: 16 amino acids. With 3 bases clipped from V and 8 bases from J, the junction kept 11 bases outside the gene matches. The CDR3 DNA follows: TGTGCCAGCAGTTTGGTTTGGCGGGAGGGCCGCGATGAGCAGTTCTTC. This codes for CASSLVWREGRDEQFF.

This clonotype was seen repeatedly, ten times or more. The rearrangement links TRBV29-1 to TRBJ2-2; 9 bases are a match to TRBD2. The CDR3 spans 14 residues. The germline V gene has CDR1 SQVTM and CDR2 ANQGSEA. The V and J ends lost 5 bases and 6 bases, in that order; junction bases with no gene match: 7. In nucleotides, the CDR3 is TGCAGCGTTTTTAGCGGGAGAGTCTCCGGGGAGCTGTTTTTT. It specifies CSVFSGRVSGELFF.

This clonotype was detected ten times or more. V usage is TRBV7-9 and J usage is TRBJ2-7; D not resolved. Trimming took off 4 bases at V and 4 bases at J, with 11 bases between the two ends. The CDR3 extends over 13 amino acids. Germline V gene data show CDR1 as SEHNR and CDR2 as FQNEAQ (reference sequence). This CDR3 reads CASSSTPRYEQYF. The CDR3 region has the DNA TGTGCCAGCAGCTCAACTCCTCGTTACGAGCAGTACTTC.

The table lists this clonotype with many counts. This chain connects TRBV12-3 or TRBV12-4 to TRBJ2-3, with 8 positions matching TRBD2. The CDR3 loop spans 16 amino acids. Trimming took 5 bases from V and 2 from J; bases not matched to a gene: 9. This chain's CDR3 is CASSPISGGYTDTQYF. CDR3 sequence (DNA): TGTGCCAGCAGTCCAATCAGCGGGGGTTACACAGATACGCAGTATTTT.

At least ten counts were recorded for this clonotype. The V call is TRBV7-9, the J call TRBJ2-7, with 11 bases that match TRBD1. Germline CDR1 is SEHNR and CDR2 is FQNEAQ (reference sequence). J gave up 4 bases and V 6 bases, and 8 bases lay outside the gene matches. This CDR3 has 15 residues. The CDR3 nucleotides read TGTGCCAGCAGTTGGACGGGGACAGGGGGTTACGAGCAGTACTTC. It encodes CASSWTGTGGYEQYF.

This clonotype was counted at least ten times. The genes are TRBV6-2 or TRBV6-3 and TRBJ1-5, with D possibly being TRBD1 (6 bases). This CDR3 is built from 13 residues. Germline V gene data show CDR1 as MNHEY and CDR2 as SVGEGT. The V gene lost 6 bases and the J gene lost 6 bases, with 12 bases spanning the gap. The CDR3 DNA reads TGTGCCAGCAGAACAGGGAATAGTCAGCCCCAGCATTTT. Encoded protein: CASRTGNSQPQHF.

The table lists this clonotype with many counts. This chain joins TRBV7-9 and TRBJ2-1; 13 bases match TRBD2. The CDR3 is made up of 16 amino acids. In germline, CDR1 is SEHNR, CDR2 FQNEAQ (reference sequence). V shed 7 bases and J 8 bases; nucleotides not matched to a gene: 11. The CDR3 DNA reads TGTGCCAGCACTCTCGGACTAGCGGGAGACCAGGATGAGCAGTTCTTC. Its translation is CASTLGLAGDQDEQFF.

The sample holds many counts of this clonotype. CDR3 protein: CSVTHGGNYGYTF. DNA of the CDR3: TGCAGCGTTACCCACGGGGGCAACTATGGCTACACCTTC. The J gene is TRBJ1-2, the V gene TRBV29-1, with D possibly matching TRBD1 (6 bases). Looked up from germline, CDR1 is SQVTM and CDR2 is ANQGSEA. V lost 5 bases, J lost 2 bases, and 12 bases lay in between. The CDR3 runs 13 residues.

This clonotype was recorded many times. The chain couples TRBV7-9 to TRBJ2-4; D assignment may be TRBD1 or TRBD2 (5 bases each). Trimming pared 6 bases from V and 1 base from J, leaving 10 bases between. In germline, CDR1 is SEHNR, CDR2 FQNEAQ (reference sequence). CDR3 length: 14 residues. The CDR3 DNA reads as TGTGCCAGCAGTGGGACGGAGGCCAAAAACATTCAGTACTTC. This translates into CASSGTEAKNIQYF.

The CDR3 region has the DNA TGTGCCAGCAGTTTGTCGACTAGCGGGAAAGTCGAGCAGTACTTC. Encoded protein: CASSLSTSGKVEQYF. The chain employs TRBV27 and TRBJ2-7, with 11 bases fitting TRBD2. The trim removed 3 bases at V and 6 bases at J, leaving 7 bases unmatched. The CDR3 extends over 15 amino acids. Germline V gene data show CDR1 as MNHEY and CDR2 as SMNVEV (reference sequence).

This clonotype was recorded many times. This chain uses TRBV4-3 with TRBJ1-1, with D possibly TRBD1 on 5 matching bases. This CDR3 is built from 17 residues. CDR1 and CDR2 from the germline V gene are LGHNA and YSLEER. Trimming cost V 0 bases and J 1 base, with 15 bases left between them. CDR3 nucleotides: TGCGCCAGCAGCCAAGATCTGACGGGGCACGGGAACACTGAAGCTTTCTTT. Amino acid sequence: CASSQDLTGHGNTEAFF.

This clonotype appeared many times. The chain employs TRBV12-3 or TRBV12-4 and TRBJ2-7, with D hard to call. Trimming pared 1 base from V and 5 bases from J, leaving 3 bases between. The CDR3 has 11 residues. In DNA form, the CDR3 reads TGTGCCAGCAGTTTAGGAAACGAGCAGTACTTC. Encoded protein: CASSLGNEQYF.

Remarks on this clonotype: Its ends do not fully match the called genes, so a read error is possible. The rearrangement joins TRBV20-1 to TRBJ1-1; tentatively, D is TRBD1 (5 bases). Germline V gene lookup returns CDR1 DFQATT and CDR2 SNEGSKA (reference sequence). The CDR3 runs 15 residues. CDR3 in amino acids: CCARGEGRVNTEAFF. The CDR3, as DNA: TGCTGTGCTAGAGGGGAGGGCAGGGTGAACACTGAAGCTTTCTTT.

This clonotype was observed many times. This chain links TRBV27 with TRBJ2-7; 10 bases are shared with TRBD1. V lost 3 bases to trimming and J lost 2 bases; unmatched junction nucleotides: 1. In germline, CDR1 is MNHEY, CDR2 SMNVEV (reference sequence). The CDR3 is 14 residues long. CDR3 in DNA: TGTGCCAGCAGTTTTGGGACAGGGGCCTACGAGCAGTACTTC. It codes for CASSFGTGAYEQYF.

This clonotype occurred a few times. The conserved closing phenylalanine or tryptophan is absent in this CDR3, likely reflecting a read error. V is TRBV30 and J is TRBJ1-1; tentatively, D is TRBD1 (6 bases). Germline CDR1 is GTSNPN and CDR2 is SVGIG (reference sequence). V dropped 2 bases and J dropped 2 bases, with 12 bases sitting between them. The CDR3 is 14 amino acids. CDR3 sequence: CAWSRQQGNTEAFY. For the CDR3, the DNA is TGTGCCTGGAGTCGTCAACAGGGCAACACTGAAGCTTTCTAT.

There are many counts of this clonotype. The CDR3 nucleotides read TGCAGTGCTCGAAATCTAGCGGGGGGTCTCGACACAGATACGCAGTATTTT. Its protein product is CSARNLAGGLDTDTQYF. The chain combines TRBV20-1 with TRBJ2-3; 11 nucleotides agree with TRBD2. Germline CDR1 and CDR2: DFQATT and SNEGSKA (reference sequence). After removal of 5 bases from V and 2 bases from J, the junction contained 12 bases not matched to a gene. The CDR3 has 17 amino acids.